Sequencing of this TCR beta chain was carried out in a study of regulatory T cells in long-lasting Graves disease. General study results and limits: Investigators studied peripheral blood only, not thyroid tissue.

CDR3-region Arm-PCR and iRepertoire HTBI primers produced the TCR beta libraries. TCRdb passed the multiplex PCR reads through MiXCR, listing each CDR3 protein once. Among 400,000 to 450,000 distinct CDR3 sequences listed, approximately 16% were seen once. Trimming took 0 bases from V and 13 from J, leaving 16 bases between them. The CDR3 contains 13 residues. Germline CDR1 SGHRS, CDR2 YFSETQ. Time point of the sample: newly diagnosed GD, antithyroid drugs for less than 3 months. RNA extracted from PBMCs served as the sequencing template. Patient provenance is recorded as an endocrinology department in Xi'an, China. There are many counts of this clonotype. Antigen unknown. This sample also belongs to another study, concerning T cells in Graves' hyperthyroidism and ophthalmopathy. As reported in that work: Ophthalmopathy cases were set apart from stable hyperthyroidism by a 13 V-J model.

The sequence came from a woman in her thirties with Graves disease. V usage is TRBV5-1 and J usage is TRBJ2-5; D remains unclear. The specimen was peripheral blood mononuclear cells (PBMCs), collected at new diagnosis, from a patient treated with antithyroid drugs. The chain's CDR3 is CASSLGVSRRRYF. The CDR3, as DNA: TGCGCCAGCAGCTTGGGGGTCTCGCGCCGGAGGTACTTC.